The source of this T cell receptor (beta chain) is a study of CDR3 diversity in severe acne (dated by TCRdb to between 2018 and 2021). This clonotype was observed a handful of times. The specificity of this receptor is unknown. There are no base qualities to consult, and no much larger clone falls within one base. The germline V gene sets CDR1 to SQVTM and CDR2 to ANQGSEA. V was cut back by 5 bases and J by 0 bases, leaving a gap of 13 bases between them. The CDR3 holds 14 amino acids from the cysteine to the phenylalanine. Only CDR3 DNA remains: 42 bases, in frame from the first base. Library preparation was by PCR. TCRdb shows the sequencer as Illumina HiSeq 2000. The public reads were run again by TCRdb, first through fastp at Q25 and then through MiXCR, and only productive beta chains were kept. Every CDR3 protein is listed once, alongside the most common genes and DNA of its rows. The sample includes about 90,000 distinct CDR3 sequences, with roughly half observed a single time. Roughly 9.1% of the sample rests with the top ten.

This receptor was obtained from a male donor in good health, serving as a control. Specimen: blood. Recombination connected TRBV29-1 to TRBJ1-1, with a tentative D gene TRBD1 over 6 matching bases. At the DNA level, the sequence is TGCAGCGTTCAGGGGATGGTCATGAACACTGAAGCTTTCTTT. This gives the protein CSVQGMVMNTEAFF.